The next 22 T cell receptor beta chains were all read from a single sample in a study of OX40 agonist ivuxolimab in advanced cancers. Generated by immunoSEQ multiplex PCR, the TCRdb table keeps only in-frame clones and is missing some. In the table there are 20,000 to 25,000 clones, approximately 81% of which are singletons. The specimen was CD4+ or CD8+ T cells sorted from blood, collected in a trial of the OX40 agonist ivuxolimab. The receptors originated from an adult with an advanced solid tumor such as melanoma, head and neck, liver or kidney cancer.

The gene calls are TRBV25-1 and TRBJ1-1; a weak D match, TRBD1 (5 bases). The CDR3 runs to 13 residues. In germline, CDR1 is MGHDK, CDR2 SYGVNS. The V and J ends lost 1 base and 6 bases respectively, with 9 bases between them. CDR3 nucleotides: TGTGCCAGCAGTGAATCGGGGGGAGCTGAAGCTTTCTTT. Its translation is CASSESGGAEAFF.

The chain carries TRBV7-6 and TRBJ2-7; possible D gene TRBD1, 5 bases. Trimming left V 4 bases short and J 3 bases short, with 13 bases between. The length of the CDR3 is 14 residues. Per germline, CDR1 SGHVS and CDR2 FNYEAQ. CDR3 DNA sequence: TGTGCCAGCAGCTCCCGCAGGGAAAACTACGAGCAGTACTTC. Its protein product is CASSSRRENYEQYF.

The J gene is TRBJ2-7, the V gene TRBV27; 8 nucleotides align to TRBD1. In germline, CDR1 is MNHEY, CDR2 SMNVEV (reference sequence). J gave up 6 bases and V 3 bases, and 7 bases lay outside the gene matches. This CDR3 has 14 residues. The CDR3 nucleotides are TGTGCCAGCAGTTTCGGGACAGGACGGGCCGAGCAGTACTTC. It is translated as CASSFGTGRAEQYF.

This chain joins TRBV5-6 and TRBJ2-3, with 8 bases fitting TRBD1. Germline CDR1 and CDR2: SGHDT and YYEEEE. V was pared by 2 bases and J by 3 bases, with 8 bases of the junction left unmatched. This CDR3 spans 16 amino acids. The CDR3 DNA follows: TGTGCCAGCAGCTTCGGACAGGGTCGGTGGACAGATACGCAGTATTTT. Translated: CASSFGQGRWTDTQYF.

V usage is TRBV7-9 and J usage is TRBJ2-7; D gene uncertain. The CDR3 consists of 13 residues. Germline V lookup: CDR1 SEHNR, CDR2 FQNEAQ (reference sequence). Trimming left V 5 bases short and J 0 bases short, with 8 bases between. CDR3 sequence reads: CASSPVGSYEQYF. In DNA, the CDR3 is TGTGCCAGCAGCCCAGTGGGCTCCTACGAGCAGTACTTC.

The chain is built from TRBV27 and TRBJ2-1; D gene unclear. V was shortened by 3 bases and J by 4 bases, with 7 bases between the two germline ends. The CDR3 is made up of 13 amino acids. Per the germline V gene, CDR1 is MNHEY and CDR2 is SMNVEV (reference sequence). The CDR3 spells CASSLDGYNEQFF. The DNA for the CDR3 is TGTGCCAGCAGTTTGGACGGGTACAATGAGCAGTTCTTC.

The chain carries TRBV4-1 and TRBJ1-6, with TRBD1 matching 7 bases. The germline V gene has CDR1 MGHRA and CDR2 YSYEKL. V dropped 1 base and J dropped 4; count of bases not matched to a gene: 4. The CDR3 loop spans 16 amino acids. CDR3 nucleotides: TGCGCCAGCAGCCAAGGACCGGGACAGTATAATTCACCCCTCCACTTT. It encodes CASSQGPGQYNSPLHF.

The chain links TRBV11-3 to TRBJ2-2; unclear D gene. The germline V and J ends were trimmed by 0 bases and 0 bases, with 14 bases remaining between them. The germline V gene encodes CDR1 SGHNT and CDR2 YENEEA. The CDR3 covers 18 residues. The CDR3 sequence: CASSLDRLGSSNTGELFF. The CDR3, as DNA: TGTGCCAGCAGCTTAGATCGGCTTGGCAGCTCGAACACCGGGGAGCTGTTTTTT.

The V gene is TRBV11-2, the J gene TRBJ2-1; no clear D. The CDR3 spans 14 residues. In germline, CDR1 is SGHAT, CDR2 FQNNGV. The ends were cut back, 4 bases at V and 5 bases at J, with 12 bases in the middle. The CDR3 DNA reads as TGTGCCAGCAGCTCCAGTAGGGCCGACAATGAGCAGTTCTTC. It translates to CASSSSRADNEQFF.

The CDR3 nucleotides read TGTGCCAGCAGCCAAACAGGGGCAGAGGACACCTTC. This codes for CASSQTGAEDTF. The chain combines TRBV7-9 with TRBJ1-2, with 7 bases fitting TRBD1. Germline values: CDR1 SEHNR, CDR2 FQNEAQ (reference sequence). The CDR3 contains 12 residues. The V segment lost 5 bases and the J segment 12 bases; nucleotides outside the gene matches: 9.

The chain has TRBV25-1 and TRBJ1-1, with D unresolved. The CDR3 contains 12 residues. V was cut by 4 bases and J by 6 bases, with 9 bases left in between. Germline values: CDR1 MGHDK, CDR2 SYGVNS. CDR3 region: CASSGGMPEAFF. CDR3 in DNA: TGTGCCAGCAGTGGAGGGATGCCTGAAGCTTTCTTT.

Here the CDR3 reads CASSYRSEGNTEAFF. Written as DNA, the CDR3 is TGTGCCAGCAGTTACCGCTCGGAGGGAAACACTGAAGCTTTCTTT. The V gene is TRBV6-5, the J gene TRBJ1-1; D gene unclear. CDR1 and CDR2 from the germline V gene are MNHEY and SVGAGI. Trimming took 2 bases from V and 2 from J, leaving 12 bases between them. The CDR3 sequence is 15 residues long.

The chain recombines TRBV14 with TRBJ1-3; D is undetermined. Deletions cut 0 bases from V and 10 bases from J, with 16 bases between. Germline lookup yields CDR1 SGHDN and CDR2 FVKESK. This CDR3 region has 15 residues. CDR3 amino acids: CASSQDGLPTKTIYF. CDR3 sequence (DNA): TGTGCCAGCAGCCAAGATGGCCTTCCTACAAAAACCATATATTTT.

J is TRBJ2-7 and V is TRBV10-3; 11 bases align to TRBD1. This CDR3 contains 16 residues. V lost 6 bases to trimming and J lost 2 bases; unmatched junction nucleotides: 9. Germline V gene sequence: CDR1 ENHRY, CDR2 SYGVKD. The CDR3 DNA reads TGTGCCATCAGCCCTTCGGACAGGGGGCCAACCTACGAGCAGTACTTC. Translation gives CAISPSDRGPTYEQYF.

This chain joins TRBV7-9 and TRBJ2-7, with a tentative D call TRBD1 (5 bases). Trimming took off 5 bases at V and 0 bases at J, with 14 bases between the two ends. CDR3 size: 15 residues. Germline CDR1 SEHNR, CDR2 FQNEAQ (reference sequence). This chain's CDR3 is CASSLPDSSSYEQYF. The CDR3 coding sequence is TGTGCCAGCAGCCTCCCTGACAGTTCCTCCTACGAGCAGTACTTC.

Only a few counts were recorded for this clone. The chain couples TRBV6-5 to TRBJ1-2; 8 bases align to TRBD1. The CDR3 spans 15 residues. The V gene end was trimmed by 0 bases and the J gene end by 7 bases; junction bases not matched to a gene: 7. From germline, CDR1 is MNHEY and CDR2 SVGAGI. The CDR3 is CASSYSRAGGPGYTF. The CDR3 DNA follows: TGTGCCAGCAGTTACTCGAGGGCAGGGGGCCCTGGCTACACCTTC.

The J gene is TRBJ1-1, the V gene TRBV10-3; 10 bases match TRBD1. This CDR3 spans 12 amino acids. Per germline, CDR1 ENHRY and CDR2 SYGVKD. V was clipped by 8 bases and J by 3 bases; unmatched bases: 0. Here the CDR3 DNA reads TGTGCCATCGGGACAGGGGACACTGAAGCTTTCTTT. Encoded protein: CAIGTGDTEAFF.

The chain recombines TRBV11-2 with TRBJ1-3; weak D call: TRBD1 (6 bases). Trimming took 5 bases from V and 4 from J, leaving 18 bases between them. The CDR3 consists of 16 residues. CDR1 and CDR2 (germline): SGHAT, FQNNGV. CDR3 sequence: CASSRGPAGYGNTIYF. As DNA, the CDR3 is TGTGCCAGCAGCCGGGGGCCAGCGGGGTACGGAAACACCATATATTTT.

The gene calls are TRBV30 and TRBJ1-3; unclear D gene. CDR1 and CDR2 from the germline V gene are GTSNPN and SVGIG (reference sequence). Trimming stripped 4 bases from V and 3 bases from J, with 7 bases between. This CDR3 contains 12 residues. Written as DNA, the CDR3 is TGTGCCTGGAAAGGGATTGGAAACACCATATATTTT. Amino acids: CAWKGIGNTIYF.

The V gene is TRBV10-1, the J gene TRBJ1-1, with D uncertain. With 3 bases removed from V and 5 bases from J, the gap between germline ends came to 13 bases. Per germline, CDR1 WNHNN and CDR2 SYGVQD (reference sequence). The CDR3 is made up of 14 amino acids. CDR3 in amino acids: CASSDGRLRTEAFF. The CDR3 region has the DNA TGCGCCAGCAGTGATGGCCGGTTACGAACTGAAGCTTTCTTT.

The rearrangement joins TRBV21-1 to TRBJ1-1; TRBD1 reflects the table's D call only, with no check against the DNA. TRBV21-1 is listed as a pseudogene. The CDR3 extends over 16 amino acids. The CDR3 protein is CASSIDRGLMNTEAFF. Here the CDR3 DNA reads TGTGCCAGCAGCATTGACAGGGGGCTCATGAACACTGAAGCTTTCTTT.

As concerns this clone: A junction end diverges from the germline sequence, so it may reflect a read error. The rearrangement uses TRBV27 and TRBJ1-5; 8 bases align to TRBD1. Germline V gene lookup returns CDR1 MNHEY and CDR2 SMNVEV (reference sequence). The CDR3 is made up of 14 amino acids. The CDR3 nucleotides read TGTGCCAACAGTTTGACAGGGGCGGATCAGCCCCAGCATTTT. The encoded protein is CANSLTGADQPQHF.